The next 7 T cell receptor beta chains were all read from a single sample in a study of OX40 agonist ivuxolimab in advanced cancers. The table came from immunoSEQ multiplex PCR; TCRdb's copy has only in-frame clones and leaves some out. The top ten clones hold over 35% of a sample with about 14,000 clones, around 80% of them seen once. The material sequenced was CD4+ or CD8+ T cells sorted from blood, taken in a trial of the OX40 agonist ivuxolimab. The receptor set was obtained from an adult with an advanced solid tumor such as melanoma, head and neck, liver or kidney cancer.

The CDR3 region is CASSIANLRPQHF. The CDR3 DNA reads TGTGCCAGTAGTATCGCAAACCTGAGGCCCCAGCATTTT. The rearrangement joins TRBV19 to TRBJ1-5; no firm D call. CDR3 size: 13 residues. The germline V and J ends were trimmed by 3 bases and 9 bases, with 12 bases remaining between them. The germline V gene has CDR1 LNHDA and CDR2 SQIVND (reference sequence).

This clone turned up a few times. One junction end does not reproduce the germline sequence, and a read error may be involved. CDR3 coding DNA: TGTGCCAGCAGCCCACCGGGACAGGGACGGCATTTT. Translating it yields CASSPPGQGRHF. This chain uses TRBV5-8 with TRBJ2-3, with 9 nucleotides matching TRBD1. The CDR3 runs to 12 residues. CDR1 is SGHTS, CDR2 YDEGEE, per germline. Supplemented by reference TRBV5-8 and TRBJ2-3, the full variable domain reads EAGVTQSPTHLIKTRGQQATLRCSPISGHTSVYWYQQALGLGLQFLLWYDEGEERNRGNFPPRFSGRQFPNYSSELNVNALELEDSALYLCASSPPGQGRHFGPGTRLTVL.

The CDR3 sequence: CASSQLAGGTDTQYF. DNA for the CDR3: TGTGCCAGCAGCCAACTAGCGGGAGGGACAGATACGCAGTATTTT. The chain is built from TRBV6-4 and TRBJ2-3; the match to TRBD2 covers 13 bases. The CDR3 sequence is 15 residues long. The J segment lost 3 bases and the V segment lost 6 bases, leaving 3 bases of the junction unmatched. Germline CDR1 MRHNA, CDR2 SNTAGT.

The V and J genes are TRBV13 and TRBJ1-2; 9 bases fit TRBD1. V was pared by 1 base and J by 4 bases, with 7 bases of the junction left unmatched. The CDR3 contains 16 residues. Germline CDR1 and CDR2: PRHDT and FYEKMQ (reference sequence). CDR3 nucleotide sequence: TGTGCCAGCAGCTTAGAGGCCCCGGGACAGGGCTATGGCTACACCTTC. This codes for CASSLEAPGQGYGYTF.

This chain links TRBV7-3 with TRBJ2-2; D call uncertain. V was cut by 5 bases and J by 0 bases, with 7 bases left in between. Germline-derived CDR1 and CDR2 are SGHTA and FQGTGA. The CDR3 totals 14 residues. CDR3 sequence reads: CASSPPSNTGELFF. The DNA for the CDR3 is TGTGCCAGCAGCCCACCCTCGAACACCGGGGAGCTGTTTTTT. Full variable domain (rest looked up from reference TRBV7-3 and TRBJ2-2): GAGVSQTPSNKVTEKGKYVELRCDPISGHTALYWYRQSLGQGPEFLIYFQGTGAADDSGLPNDRFFAVRPEGSVSTLKIQRTERGDSAVYLCASSPPSNTGELFFGEGSRLTVL.

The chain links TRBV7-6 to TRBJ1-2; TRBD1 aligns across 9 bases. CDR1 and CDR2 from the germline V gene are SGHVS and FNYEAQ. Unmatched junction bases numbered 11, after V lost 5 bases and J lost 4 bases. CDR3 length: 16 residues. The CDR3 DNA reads TGTGCCAGCAGCCCCCGGACAGGGGAGAAGGCCTATGGCTACACCTTC. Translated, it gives CASSPRTGEKAYGYTF.

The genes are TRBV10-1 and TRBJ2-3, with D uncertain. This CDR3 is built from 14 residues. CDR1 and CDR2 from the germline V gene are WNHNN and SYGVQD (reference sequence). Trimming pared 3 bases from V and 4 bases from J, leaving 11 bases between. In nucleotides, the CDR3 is TGCGCCAGCAGTGACTCTAGTACCCCAGATACGCAGTATTTT. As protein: CASSDSSTPDTQYF.